This passage covers 9 T cell receptor beta chains from one sample sequenced in a study of blood T cell repertoires in COVID-19. Assay: immunoSEQ multiplex PCR; the TCRdb copy retains only in-frame clones and omits some. This sample yields around 230,000 clones, of which approximately 85% are seen a single time; around 5.5% belongs to the top ten. Material: peripheral blood. The receptor source for this set is a man over 45 with COVID-19, enrolled during active disease.

The chain is built from TRBV27 and TRBJ1-4, with D possibly matching TRBD1 (6 bases). The CDR3 has 12 amino acids. The ends were cut back, 6 bases at V and 4 bases at J, with 6 bases in the middle. Germline CDR1 and CDR2: MNHEY and SMNVEV (reference sequence). CDR3 DNA sequence: TGTGCCAGCAGACAGGGTAATGAAAAACTGTTTTTT. This translates into CASRQGNEKLFF. Using reference TRBV27 and TRBJ1-4 for the parts outside the CDR3, the full variable domain is EAQVTQNPRYLITVTGKKLTVTCSQNMNHEYMSWYRQDPGLGLRQIYYSMNVEVTDKGDVPEGYKVSRKEKRNFPLILESPSPNQTSLYFCASRQGNEKLFFGSGTQLSVL.

V gene TRBV6-2 or TRBV6-3 combines with J gene TRBJ1-4; the D gene is possibly TRBD1 (5 bases). This CDR3 region has 12 residues. The V and J ends lost 0 bases and 16 bases respectively, with 12 bases between them. Per germline, CDR1 MNHEY and CDR2 SVGEGT. The DNA of the CDR3 is TGTGCCAGCAGTTACTCGGGGCAGGCGGCGTTTTTT. This encodes CASSYSGQAAFF.

The chain couples TRBV9 to TRBJ1-5, with 11 bases identical to TRBD1. V dropped 3 bases and J dropped 5; count of bases not matched to a gene: 13. In germline, CDR1 is SGDLS, CDR2 YYNGEE. The CDR3 totals 18 residues. The CDR3 nucleotides are TGTGCCAGCAGCGCCCACCCCCGGGACAGGGGGATTCATCAGCCCCAGCATTTT. Protein product: CASSAHPRDRGIHQPQHF.

This sequence joins TRBV5-1 and TRBJ2-2; tentative D call: TRBD2 (6 bases). From germline, CDR1 is SGHRS and CDR2 YFSETQ. The V end lost 4 bases, the J end lost 5 bases, and 12 bases lay between the germline ends. This CDR3 comprises 14 residues. The CDR3 protein is CASSRDSNTGELFF. The CDR3 nucleotides are TGCGCCAGCAGCCGGGACTCCAATACCGGGGAGCTGTTTTTT.

The rearrangement joins TRBV14 to TRBJ2-2, with 8 bases matching TRBD2. This CDR3 has 18 amino acids. After removal of 4 bases from V and 0 bases from J, the junction contained 10 bases not matched to a gene. Looked up from germline, CDR1 is SGHDN and CDR2 is FVKESK. The CDR3 sequence: CASSPGLRAGANTGELFF. The DNA of the CDR3 is TGTGCCAGCAGCCCAGGACTGCGAGCGGGGGCGAACACCGGGGAGCTGTTTTTT.

The chain links TRBV12-5 to TRBJ1-1; TRBD1 is a possible D gene (5 bases). Germline V gives CDR1 LGHNT, CDR2 FRNRAP. Trimming left V 2 bases short and J 5 bases short, with 9 bases between. The CDR3 spans 13 residues. CDR3 coding DNA: TGTGCTAGTGGTTTGCAGGGAGGGACTGAAGCTTTCTTT. Translation gives CASGLQGGTEAFF.

This clone was observed a single time. The chain uses TRBV6-6 and TRBJ1-6, with a tentative D call TRBD1 (6 bases). The CDR3 consists of 14 residues. The germline V and J ends were trimmed by 0 bases and 7 bases, with 7 bases remaining between them. Looked up from germline, CDR1 is MNHNY and CDR2 is SVGAGI (reference sequence). CDR3 residues: CASSYSDRNSPLHF. The CDR3 DNA reads as TGTGCCAGCAGTTACTCAGACAGGAATTCACCCCTCCACTTT.

V usage is TRBV6-1 and J usage is TRBJ1-2; unclear D gene. This CDR3 contains 14 residues. Germline CDR1 and CDR2: MNHNS and SASEGT. Deletions cut 0 bases from V and 8 bases from J, with 13 bases between. This CDR3 is CASSEAAWLGGYTF. The CDR3 DNA reads TGTGCCAGCAGTGAAGCGGCTTGGCTAGGAGGCTACACCTTC.

This clone was seen a handful of times. CDR3: CASSRTQGHSNQPQHF. DNA for the CDR3: TGTGCCAGCAGCCGCACGCAGGGGCATAGCAATCAGCCCCAGCATTTT. The chain combines TRBV7-8 with TRBJ1-5, with D possibly TRBD1 on 6 matching bases. The germline V gene encodes CDR1 SGHVS and CDR2 FQNEAQ. Deletions cut 5 bases from V and 0 bases from J, with 14 bases between. The length of the CDR3 is 16 residues.